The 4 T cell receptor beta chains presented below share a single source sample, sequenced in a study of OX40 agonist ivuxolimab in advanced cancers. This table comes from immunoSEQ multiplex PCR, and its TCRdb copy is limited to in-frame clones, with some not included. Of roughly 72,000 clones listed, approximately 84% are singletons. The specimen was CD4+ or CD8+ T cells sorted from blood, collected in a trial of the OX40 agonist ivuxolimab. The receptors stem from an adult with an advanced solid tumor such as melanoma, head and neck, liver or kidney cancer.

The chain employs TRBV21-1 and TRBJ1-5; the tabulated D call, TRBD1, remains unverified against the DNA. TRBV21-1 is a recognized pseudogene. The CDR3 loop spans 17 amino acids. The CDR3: CASSKEKDGLVDQPQHF. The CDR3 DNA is TGTGCCAGCAGCAAAGAAAAGGATGGGCTGGTGGATCAGCCCCAGCATTTT.

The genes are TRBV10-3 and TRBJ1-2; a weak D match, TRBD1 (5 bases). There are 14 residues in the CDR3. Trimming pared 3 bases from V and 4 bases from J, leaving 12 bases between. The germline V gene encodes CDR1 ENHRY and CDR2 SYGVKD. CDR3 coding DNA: TGTGCCATCAGTGACCGACAGTCTGCCTATGGCTACACCTTC. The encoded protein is CAISDRQSAYGYTF.

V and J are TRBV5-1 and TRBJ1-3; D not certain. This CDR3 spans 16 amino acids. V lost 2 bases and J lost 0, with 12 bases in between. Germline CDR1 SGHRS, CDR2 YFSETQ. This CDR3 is CASSFSFPSSGNTIYF. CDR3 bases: TGCGCCAGCAGCTTCTCCTTTCCTAGCTCTGGAAACACCATATATTTT.

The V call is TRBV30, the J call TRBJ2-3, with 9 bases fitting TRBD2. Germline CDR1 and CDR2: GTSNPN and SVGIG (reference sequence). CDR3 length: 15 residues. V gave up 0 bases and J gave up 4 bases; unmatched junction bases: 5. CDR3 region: CAWSVSSGKADTQYF. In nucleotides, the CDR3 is TGTGCCTGGAGTGTATCTAGCGGGAAGGCAGATACGCAGTATTTT.